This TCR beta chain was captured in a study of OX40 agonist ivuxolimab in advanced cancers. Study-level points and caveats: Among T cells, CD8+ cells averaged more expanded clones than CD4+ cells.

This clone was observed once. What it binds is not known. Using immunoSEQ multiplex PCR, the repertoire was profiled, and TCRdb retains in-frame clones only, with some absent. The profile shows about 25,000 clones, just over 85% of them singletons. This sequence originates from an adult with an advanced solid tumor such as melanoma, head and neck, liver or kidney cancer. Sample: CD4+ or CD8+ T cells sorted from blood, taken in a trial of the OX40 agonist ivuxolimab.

CDR3 in amino acids: CASSLSAGDGYTF. The CDR3, as DNA: TGTGCCAGCAGTTTATCTGCAGGGGACGGCTACACCTTC. The chain couples TRBV27 to TRBJ1-2; a possible D gene is TRBD1 (6 bases). The germline CDR1 and CDR2 sequences are MNHEY and SMNVEV (reference sequence). V was cut by 0 bases and J by 8 bases, with 10 bases left in between. This CDR3 is 13 amino acids long.